The rows below give T cell receptor beta chains drawn from one sample of a study of HIV-infected patients and healthy controls. TCRdb recomputed calls from the 5' RACE reads with MiXCR, one row per CDR3 protein. This table has about 70,000 distinct CDR3 sequences, around 16% appearing once. Specimen: CD4+ T cells from blood. The receptors derive from a human donor in good health. Each CDR3 is given with its conserved first and last residue. A D gene is named only where the DNA matches it firmly. Size is omitted from some rows. Given values are once, few, many or a class for expanded clones.

TRBD2	TRBV3-1	few	TRBJ2-3	CASSSWTSGTQDTQYF	TGTGCCAGCAGCTCGTGGACTAGCGGGACCCAAGATACGCAGTATTTT
TRBD1	TRBV7-9	-	TRBJ1-1	CASSLQGGKTEAFF	TGTGCCAGCAGCTTACAGGGGGGGAAGACTGAAGCTTTCTTT
-	TRBV28	-	TRBJ1-2	CASSFGSSPDFYGYTF	TGTGCCAGCAGTTTTGGGAGCAGTCCGGACTTCTATGGCTACACCTTC
-	TRBV12-3/TRBV12-4	many	TRBJ2-3	CASSLSRGSTDTQYF	TGTGCCAGCAGCCTGAGTCGGGGGAGCACAGATACGCAGTATTTT
-	TRBV6-6	-	TRBJ2-5	CASRSQEETQYF	TGTGCCAGCAGGTCACAGGAGGAGACCCAGTACTTC
TRBD1	TRBV20-1	few	TRBJ1-4	CSARGGTGDEKLFF	TGCAGTGCTAGAGGGGGGACAGGGGATGAAAAACTGTTTTTT
-	TRBV28	medium-sized	TRBJ2-3	CASSLLTGLADTQYF	TGTGCCAGCAGTTTATTGACAGGCCTCGCAGATACGCAGTATTTT
-	TRBV24-1	-	TRBJ2-2	CATSELGGRPNTGELFF	TGTGCCACCAGTGAGTTGGGTGGAAGACCGAACACCGGGGAGCTGTTTTTT
-	TRBV28	few	TRBJ1-2	CASMDRLYGYTF	TGTGCCAGCATGGACAGACTCTATGGCTACACCTTC
TRBD2	TRBV4-3	many	TRBJ2-1	CASSQEGAGRYNEQFF	TGCGCCAGCAGCCAAGAGGGAGCGGGAAGGTACAATGAGCAGTTCTTC
-	TRBV9	-	TRBJ2-7	CASSVDEGPYEQYF	TGTGCCAGCAGCGTAGACGAGGGGCCCTACGAGCAGTACTTC
TRBD1	TRBV3-1	-	TRBJ1-1	CASSNRQGEAFF	TGTGCCAGCAGCAATAGACAGGGTGAAGCTTTCTTT
TRBD1	TRBV7-2	-	TRBJ2-3	CASSPQGQGITDTQYF	TGTGCCAGCAGCCCTCAGGGACAGGGGATTACAGATACGCAGTATTTT
-	TRBV3-1	-	TRBJ1-2	CASSRQHGYTF	TGTGCCAGCAGCCGGCAGCATGGCTACACCTTC
TRBD1	TRBV20-1	many	TRBJ1-6	CSAPDGTANSPLHF	TGCAGTGCTCCCGACGGGACAGCAAATTCACCCCTCCACTTT
-	TRBV6-5	few	TRBJ2-2	CASSYERELFF	TGTGCCAGCAGTTACGAGCGGGAGCTGTTTTTT
-	TRBV27	few	TRBJ1-4	CASSFAGSGEKLFF	TGTGCCAGCAGTTTTGCGGGGTCGGGTGAAAAACTGTTTTTT
-	TRBV6-2/TRBV6-3	many	TRBJ2-5	CASSYQETQYF	TGTGCCAGCAGTTACCAAGAGACCCAGTACTTC
-	TRBV20-1	few	TRBJ2-1	CSASKGGINNEQFF	TGCAGTGCTAGTAAGGGGGGCATAAACAATGAGCAGTTCTTC
TRBD1	TRBV7-2	many	TRBJ1-5	CASSSGQPNQPQHF	TGTGCCAGCAGCTCGGGACAGCCCAATCAGCCCCAGCATTTT
TRBD2	TRBV7-2	-	TRBJ2-1	CASSLAGLAGEQFF	TGTGCCAGCAGCTTAGCGGGACTAGCGGGGGAGCAGTTCTTC
-	TRBV18	-	TRBJ1-1	CASSRTPGHQGEAFF	TGTGCCAGCTCACGAACCCCGGGACACCAGGGGGAAGCTTTCTTT
TRBD2	TRBV12-3/TRBV12-4	many	TRBJ2-1	CASSLYRLAGTYNEQFF	TGTGCCAGCAGTTTATACCGACTAGCGGGTACCTACAATGAGCAGTTCTTC
-	TRBV18	many	TRBJ2-7	CASSSGTTEQYF	TGTGCCAGCTCATCGGGGACAACGGAACAGTACTTC
TRBD2	TRBV12-3/TRBV12-4	once	TRBJ2-1	CASSSGPRPSGGSGTF	TGTGCCAGCAGTTCGGGACCCCGACCTAGCGGAGGGAGCGGGACCTTC
TRBD1	TRBV18	-	TRBJ2-7	CASSLGQGNEQYF	TGTGCCAGCTCCCTGGGACAGGGGAACGAACAGTACTTC
TRBD1	TRBV6-2/TRBV6-3	few	TRBJ2-2	CATMNRGRGTGELFF	TGTGCCACCATGAACAGGGGGCGCGGTACCGGGGAGCTGTTTTTT
-	TRBV3-1	many	TRBJ1-1	CASSQDGRRGPLQAFF	TGTGCCAGCAGCCAAGATGGCCGGCGAGGGCCACTTCAAGCTTTCTTT
TRBD2	TRBV20-1	few	TRBJ2-4	CSAATSGSWAKNIQYF	TGCAGTGCCGCGACTAGCGGGAGTTGGGCCAAAAACATTCAGTACTTC
-	TRBV6-6	-	TRBJ2-7	CASSYSGGQPSYEQYF	TGTGCCAGCAGTTACTCGGGGGGACAGCCCTCCTACGAGCAGTACTTC
TRBD1	TRBV27	-	TRBJ2-7	CASRTDRAHEQYF	TGTGCCAGCAGGACCGACAGGGCCCACGAGCAGTACTTC
TRBD1	TRBV6-5	few	TRBJ2-3	CASSYSGRGTGSTDTQYF	TGTGCCAGCAGTTACTCCGGTAGAGGGACAGGGTCAACAGATACGCAGTATTTT
-	TRBV6-2/TRBV6-3	-	TRBJ2-1	CASSPRALEQFF	TGTGCCAGCAGCCCCCGGGCCCTCGAGCAGTTCTTC
-	TRBV20-1	few	TRBJ1-5	CSAAGGYSNQPQHF	TGCAGTGCAGCCGGGGGGTATAGCAATCAGCCCCAGCATTTT
-	TRBV28	few	TRBJ1-1	CASSYLAREGTEAFF	TGTGCCAGCAGCTATCTGGCCAGGGAGGGCACTGAAGCTTTCTTT
-	TRBV7-2	many	TRBJ1-5	CASSLQMNQPQHF	TGTGCCAGCAGCCTACAGATGAATCAGCCCCAGCATTTT
TRBD1	TRBV20-1	-	TRBJ1-5	CSARGSGQEFLRNQPQHF	TGCAGTGCTAGGGGCTCGGGACAGGAGTTTTTGCGCAATCAGCCCCAGCATTTT
-	TRBV6-2/TRBV6-3	few	TRBJ2-7	CASSRGFQNRDSPRF	TGTGCCAGCAGCCGTGGGTTCCAGAATCGGGACTCCCCGCGCTTC
-	TRBV20-1	-	TRBJ2-1	CSARVASEEQFF	TGCAGTGCTAGAGTCGCCTCAGAGGAGCAGTTCTTC
TRBD1	TRBV11-2	many	TRBJ1-2	CASRGQGLWYGYTF	TGTGCCAGCAGGGGACAGGGCTTATGGTATGGCTACACCTTC
-	TRBV15	-	TRBJ2-1	CATSSWGNEQFF	TGTGCCACCAGCAGTTGGGGGAATGAGCAGTTCTTC
TRBD1	TRBV28	-	TRBJ1-1	CASRIRGQRSWTEAFF	TGTGCCAGCAGGATTAGGGGGCAAAGGAGTTGGACTGAAGCTTTCTTT
-	TRBV2	many	TRBJ2-2	CASRDDRIPPGELFF	TGTGCCAGCAGAGACGACAGGATACCCCCCGGGGAGCTGTTTTTT
-	TRBV14	once	TRBJ1-2	CASSQDIPQGTAF	TGTGCCAGCAGCCAAGATATACCGCAAGGTACCGCCTTC